Listed below are T cell receptor beta chains from one sample, sequenced in a study of T cells in Graves' hyperthyroidism and ophthalmopathy. TCRdb re-derived calls from the multiplex PCR reads in MiXCR, one entry per CDR3 protein. This sample has 35,000 to 45,000 distinct CDR3 sequences, with approximately 52% found just once. The material sequenced was blood. The source of these receptors is a man aged 35 to 55 with Graves' ophthalmopathy. Both conserved end residues are part of each CDR3. D genes are given only for firm matches. Size values are once, few and many counts, or a class for expanded clones, and some rows have none.

.	TRBV7-9	TRBJ2-3	many	15	TGTGCCAGCAGCCCCCGGGGGGCACTAGCAGATACGCAGTATTTT	CASSPRGALADTQYF
.	TRBV6-1	TRBJ1-3	.	13	TGTGCCGGCAGAAGGGACTCTGGAAACACCATATACTTT	CAGRRDSGNTIYF
.	TRBV28	TRBJ1-5	once	13	TGTGCCAGCAGTCTCTCCCCGGGCCAGCCCCAGCATTTT	CASSLSPGQPQHF
.	TRBV11-2	TRBJ1-1	many	13	TGTGCCAGCAGCCCTCGACCGAACACTGAAGCTTTCTTT	CASSPRPNTEAFF
.	TRBV20-1	TRBJ1-5	medium-sized	13	TGCAGTGCTACGCCGGACACCGATCAGCCCCAGCATTTT	CSATPDTDQPQHF
.	TRBV7-9	TRBJ1-6	medium-sized	11	TGTGCCAGCAGCTTAAATTCACCCCTCCACTTT	CASSLNSPLHF
.	TRBV4-1	TRBJ2-1	many	17	TGCGCCAGCAGCCAAGAGGGTGGGCGGGTAGCCTACAATGAGCAGTTCTTC	CASSQEGGRVAYNEQFF
TRBD2	TRBV6-6	TRBJ2-3	many	14	TGTGCCAGCAGTGGGACTAGCGGCACAGATACGCAGTATTTT	CASSGTSGTDTQYF
.	TRBV29-1	TRBJ2-1	.	13	TGCAGCGTTGTGCGGCGGCCTAACAATGAGCAGTTCTTC	CSVVRRPNNEQFF
.	TRBV15	TRBJ1-6	.	13	TGTGCCACCAGCAGGGAGATAGGTTCACCCCTCCACTTT	CATSREIGSPLHF
.	TRBV2	TRBJ2-1	.	10	TGTGCCAGCAGGAACAGGATACAATTCTTC	CASRNRIQFF
TRBD1	TRBV7-9	TRBJ1-6	once	14	TGTGCCAGCAGGTGGACAGGGGGGAATTCACCCCTCCACTTT	CASRWTGGNSPLHF
.	TRBV7-2	TRBJ2-7	once	16	TGTGCCAGCTCGCCGCGAGGTGGGGGGGCAGGCTACGAGCAGTACTTC	CASSPRGGGAGYEQYF
TRBD1	TRBV10-1	TRBJ2-7	few	14	TGCGCCAGCAGCTTAGGGACAGGAGGATACGAGCAGTACTTC	CASSLGTGGYEQYF
.	TRBV20-1	TRBJ1-6	.	13	TGCAGTGCCCCCCGGGGGTTCAGGTCACCCCTCCACTTT	CSAPRGFRSPLHF
.	TRBV5-1	TRBJ1-3	many	15	TGCGCCAGCAGCTTGGGTACACGGACTGGAAACACCATATATTTT	CASSLGTRTGNTIYF
.	TRBV12-3/TRBV12-4	TRBJ1-6	.	8	TGTGCCAGCACCTCGACTGACTTT	CASTSTDF
.	TRBV24-1	TRBJ1-1	.	15	TGTGCCACCAGACAGGGTGGGGGTGGAAATCCTGAAGCTTTCTTT	CATRQGGGGNPEAFF
TRBD2	TRBV19	TRBJ2-7	.	13	TGTGCCAGTAGCGCTGGGACTAGCGGGGGGCAGTACTTC	CASSAGTSGGQYF
TRBD1	TRBV7-8	TRBJ2-7	few	15	TGTGCCAGCAGCCTCGGGACAGGGGGGTTAAACGAGCAGTACTTC	CASSLGTGGLNEQYF
TRBD1	TRBV5-1	TRBJ1-6	.	15	TGCGCCAGCAGCCAACAGGGGGCTGACAATTCACCCCTCCACTTC	CASSQQGADNSPLHF
TRBD2	TRBV18	TRBJ2-3	.	16	TGTGCCAGCTCACCACCTAGCGGGAGCGGGGGAGATACGCAGTATTTT	CASSPPSGSGGDTQYF
.	TRBV11-2	TRBJ2-3	many	13	TGTGCCAGCAGCTTAGTTAGCACAGATACGCAGTATTTT	CASSLVSTDTQYF
.	TRBV12-3/TRBV12-4	TRBJ1-6	.	14	TGTGCCAGCACGTCTGGGGCTCTTAATTCACCCCTCCACTTT	CASTSGALNSPLHF
.	TRBV24-1	TRBJ2-1	.	15	TGTGCCACCAGTGACCATAGACAGACGATCAATGAGCAGTTCTTC	CATSDHRQTINEQFF
TRBD2	TRBV7-8	TRBJ2-2	.	16	TGTGCCAGCAGCCCACATAGCGGGGCCCGCACCGGGGAGCTGTTTTTT	CASSPHSGARTGELFF
.	TRBV25-1	TRBJ2-2	many	16	TGTGCCAGCAGTAAATTTCGCCAGGGGAACACCGGGGAGCTGTTTTTT	CASSKFRQGNTGELFF
.	TRBV10-3	TRBJ1-1	.	11	TGTGCCATTGGAGAGTACACTGAAGCTTTCTTT	CAIGEYTEAFF
.	TRBV29-1	TRBJ2-7	.	11	TGCAGCGTTGAAGGGGAGTACGAGCAGTACTTC	CSVEGEYEQYF
.	TRBV4-1	TRBJ2-3	many	16	TGCGCCAGCAGCCTCGGGACTTCAAGGGGCACAGATACGCAGTATTTT	CASSLGTSRGTDTQYF
.	TRBV3-1	TRBJ2-7	many	11	TGTGCCAGCAGCTACCGTTACGAGCAGTACTTC	CASSYRYEQYF
.	TRBV20-1	TRBJ2-7	.	12	TGCAGTGCTAGAGCAGACACAGGGGAGCAGTACTTC	CSARADTGEQYF
TRBD2	TRBV7-8	TRBJ2-7	many	18	TGTGCCAGCTTAAAAAAAACGGGAGCGGGAGGGCTTTTCTACGAGCAGTACTTC	CASLKKTGAGGLFYEQYF
.	TRBV7-8	TRBJ2-5	many	15	TGTGCCAGCAGCTTAGACACTTCTTGGGGAGAGACCCAGTACTTC	CASSLDTSWGETQYF
TRBD1	TRBV5-8	TRBJ1-4	many	15	TGTGCCAGCAGCTTGAGAGGGGGCGTAAATGAAAAACTGTTTTTT	CASSLRGGVNEKLFF
TRBD2	TRBV20-1	TRBJ2-3	many	16	TGCAGTGCTACGGACCAGCGGGCTAGCGGGTCAGATACGCAGTATTTT	CSATDQRASGSDTQYF
.	TRBV12-3/TRBV12-4	TRBJ1-5	once	14	TGTGTCAGCAGGAGGACTGGGGAATACCAGCCCCAGCATTTT	CVSRRTGEYQPQHF